This T cell receptor (beta chain) was found in a study of shared clonotypes between healthy human individuals. Broader study findings: Among the subsets, naive ones generally showed larger estimated richness than memory ones.

Every donor was a Caucasian adult from Nashville, Tennessee. In the case of this clone: Its antigen remains unidentified.

CDR1 is SGHRS, CDR2 YFSETQ, per germline. CDR3 length: 14 residues. The J segment lost 7 bases and the V segment lost 5 bases, leaving 8 bases of the junction unmatched. The test was conducted at deep level. Sorted-subset replicate PCRs used 200 ng of genomic DNA. This amount corresponded to about 30,000 T cell genomes. Here immunoSEQ multiplex PCR was the method, and the copy in TCRdb shows in-frame clones only, minus some. The sample lists about 1.5 million clones; roughly 98% were seen once. This receptor was taken from a man aged 25-40 years in good health. This chain connects TRBV5-1 to TRBJ2-7, with TRBD2 matching 11 bases. The source material was naive CD4+ T cells sorted from blood. Subset indicated: CD45RA+ positively selected. CDR3 protein: CASRPLAGAWEQYF. Written as DNA, the CDR3 is TGCGCCAGCAGGCCACTAGCGGGAGCATGGGAGCAGTACTTC.